These 30 T cell receptor beta chains share one sample of origin, sequenced in a study of blood T cell repertoires in COVID-19. The data were produced by immunoSEQ multiplex PCR, yet TCRdb's version contains in-frame clones alone and is incomplete. The table has under 150,000 clones, about 88% seen once; the top ten hold more than 7%. Sequences were obtained from peripheral blood. Receptors were obtained from a woman aged 65 to 85 who had recovered from COVID-19.

The chain joins TRBV18 to TRBJ2-3; possible D gene TRBD2, 5 bases. CDR3 length: 16 residues. V lost 3 bases and J lost 0, with 13 bases in between. The germline CDR1 and CDR2 sequences are KGHSH and LQKENI. As DNA, the CDR3 is TGTGCCAGCTCACCGACTATCACCCGTAGCACAGATACGCAGTATTTT. This codes for CASSPTITRSTDTQYF.

The chain links TRBV11-2 to TRBJ2-6; D unresolved. The V and J ends lost 2 bases and 1 base respectively, with 6 bases between them. The germline CDR1 and CDR2 sequences are SGHAT and FQNNGV. CDR3 size: 15 residues. In DNA, the CDR3 is TGTGCCAGCAGCTTACAGAGGTCTGGGGCCAACGTCCTGACTTTC. This encodes CASSLQRSGANVLTF. The full variable domain, rest sourced from reference TRBV11-2 and TRBJ2-6, is EAGVAQSPRYKIIEKRQSVAFWCNPISGHATLYWYQQILGQGPKLLIQFQNNGVVDDSQLPKDRFSAERLKGVDSTLKIQPAKLEDSAVYLCASSLQRSGANVLTFGAGSRLTVL.

The sample holds one count of this clone. The chain is built from TRBV7-9 and TRBJ1-1, with a tentative D call TRBD1 (5 bases). The CDR3 is 12 residues long. With 1 base removed from V and 9 bases from J, the gap between germline ends came to 9 bases. The V gene's germline CDR1 is SEHNR and CDR2 FQNEAQ (reference sequence). The CDR3 bases are TGTGCCAGCAGCTTAGAGGCAGGGAAAGCTTTCTTT. It is translated as CASSLEAGKAFF.

The rearrangement links TRBV5-1 to TRBJ2-7, with D possibly TRBD2 on 5 matching bases. V was clipped by 4 bases and J by 4 bases, with 6 bases between them. Germline CDR1 reads SGHRS; CDR2 reads YFSETQ. This CDR3 is built from 11 residues. CDR3 in amino acids: CASSEGYEQYF. In nucleotides, the CDR3 is TGCGCCAGCAGCGAGGGTTACGAGCAGTACTTC. The whole variable domain, filled in from reference TRBV5-1 and TRBJ2-7, reads KAGVTQTPRYLIKTRGQQVTLSCSPISGHRSVSWYQQTPGQGLQFLFEYFSETQRNKGNFPGRFSGRQFSNSRSEMNVSTLELGDSALYLCASSEGYEQYFGPGTRLTVT.

The rearrangement links TRBV18 to TRBJ2-3, with TRBD2 identical over 12 bases. With 8 bases clipped from V and 2 bases from J, the junction kept 8 bases outside the gene matches. The germline V gene encodes CDR1 KGHSH and CDR2 LQKENI. This CDR3 comprises 16 residues. Here the CDR3 reads CASLPGLAGTTDTQYF. The CDR3 coding sequence is TGTGCCAGCCTCCCTGGACTAGCGGGAACCACAGATACGCAGTATTTT.

The V and J genes are TRBV19 and TRBJ2-1; D remains unclear. Germline V lookup: CDR1 LNHDA, CDR2 SQIVND (reference sequence). The CDR3 is made up of 9 amino acids. Trimming shortened V by 7 bases and J by 9 bases, and 4 bases separated the two germline ends. CDR3 in amino acids: CASNGEQFF. DNA of the CDR3: TGTGCCAGTAACGGTGAGCAGTTCTTC.

This clone has only one observation. This sequence joins TRBV28 and TRBJ1-2, with 11 bases that match TRBD1. The CDR3 extends over 16 amino acids. V lost 4 bases to trimming and J lost 4 bases; unmatched junction nucleotides: 8. The germline CDR1 and CDR2 sequences are MDHEN and SYDVKM. Here the CDR3 DNA reads TGTGCCAGCAGTTCCGCCGGGACAGGGGGAGGCTATGGCTACACCTTC. This codes for CASSSAGTGGGYGYTF.

This clone appeared a single time. This same CDR3 is encoded by further DNA sequences in the sample. This chain connects TRBV18 to TRBJ1-1; TRBD1 is a possible D gene (5 bases). Trimming took 6 bases from V and 1 from J, leaving 9 bases between them. This CDR3 is 13 amino acids long. Per germline, CDR1 KGHSH and CDR2 LQKENI. The CDR3, as DNA: TGTGCCAGCTCCCCGGGGGGGAACACTGAAGCTTTCTTT. Its translation: CASSPGGNTEAFF.

The chain recombines TRBV5-1 with TRBJ2-5, with 9 bases fitting TRBD2. V was pared by 5 bases and J by 3 bases, with 8 bases of the junction left unmatched. Germline V gene data show CDR1 as SGHRS and CDR2 as YFSETQ. This CDR3 contains 15 residues. CDR3 loop: CASRGLALEEETQYF. CDR3 DNA: TGCGCCAGCAGGGGACTAGCTTTGGAGGAAGAGACCCAGTACTTC. Together with reference TRBV5-1 and TRBJ2-5, the CDR3 gives the full variable domain: KAGVTQTPRYLIKTRGQQVTLSCSPISGHRSVSWYQQTPGQGLQFLFEYFSETQRNKGNFPGRFSGRQFSNSRSEMNVSTLELGDSALYLCASRGLALEEETQYFGPGTRLLVL.

The chain carries TRBV6-5 and TRBJ2-7; a weak D match, TRBD1 (6 bases). The CDR3 consists of 15 residues. Trimming stripped 6 bases from V and 2 bases from J, with 17 bases between. Germline V CDR1 and CDR2: MNHEY, SVGAGI. The chain's CDR3 is CASRRTGRRPYEQYF. Written as DNA, the CDR3 is TGTGCCAGCAGACGTACAGGGCGTCGCCCCTACGAGCAGTACTTC.

The chain couples TRBV5-5 to TRBJ2-1; TRBD1 might be the D (5 bases). Germline V gives CDR1 SGHKS, CDR2 YYEKEE (reference sequence). V was clipped by 4 bases and J by 0 bases, with 11 bases between them. CDR3 length equals 15 residues. The CDR3 here is CASSRTSSSYNEQFF. The CDR3 nucleotides read TGTGCCAGCAGCCGGACATCAAGCTCCTACAATGAGCAGTTCTTC.

This clone was detected once. The V and J genes are TRBV28 and TRBJ1-2, with TRBD1 matching over 7 bases. From germline, CDR1 is MDHEN and CDR2 SYDVKM. This CDR3 is 13 amino acids long. Trimming removed 6 bases from V and 2 bases from J; junction bases left unmatched: 3. The CDR3 spells CASRLTGNYGYTF. CDR3 nucleotide sequence: TGTGCCAGCAGACTGACAGGGAACTATGGCTACACCTTC.

The V gene is TRBV3-1 (or the pseudogene TRBV3-2), the J gene TRBJ2-1; D is undetermined. This CDR3 comprises 13 residues. Trimming shortened V by 1 base and J by 8 bases, and 9 bases separated the two germline ends. Germline CDR1 reads LGHDT; CDR2 reads YNNKEL (reference sequence). CDR3 loop: CASSQAGSDEQFF. The CDR3 DNA reads as TGTGCCAGCAGCCAAGCCGGCAGCGATGAGCAGTTCTTC.

The chain carries TRBV20-1 and TRBJ2-2; TRBD2 aligns across 9 bases. With 3 bases clipped from V and 4 bases from J, the junction kept 3 bases outside the gene matches. From germline, CDR1 is DFQATT and CDR2 SNEGSKA (reference sequence). The CDR3 runs 14 residues. CDR3 protein: CSASSGSLTGELFF. The CDR3 DNA reads as TGCAGTGCTAGTAGCGGGAGTCTCACCGGGGAGCTGTTTTTT.

This clone was picked up a small number of times. The V and J genes are TRBV5-6 and TRBJ1-2; TRBD1 is a possible D gene (5 bases). This CDR3 comprises 13 residues. Germline V gene lookup returns CDR1 SGHDT and CDR2 YYEEEE. V was shortened by 1 base and J by 5 bases, with 9 bases between the two germline ends. In DNA form, the CDR3 reads TGTGCCAGCAGCTTGCCGCAGGGATATGGCTACACCTTC. Translating gives CASSLPQGYGYTF.

The rearrangement uses TRBV5-1 and TRBJ1-1; tentative D call: TRBD1 (6 bases). CDR3 length: 16 amino acids. V lost 4 bases and J lost 0, with 16 bases in between. Germline lookup yields CDR1 SGHRS and CDR2 YFSETQ. CDR3 nucleotides: TGCGCCAGCAGCACAGGACAGTACGTCATGAACACTGAAGCTTTCTTT. This codes for CASSTGQYVMNTEAFF.

The chain combines TRBV5-1 with TRBJ2-7; D is unclear. This CDR3 has 11 residues. Deletions cut 0 bases from V and 6 bases from J, with 4 bases between. Germline CDR1 is SGHRS and CDR2 is YFSETQ. CDR3 in amino acids: CASSLESEQYF. For the CDR3, the DNA is TGCGCCAGCAGCTTGGAGAGCGAGCAGTACTTC.

This chain uses TRBV19 with TRBJ1-2; no clear D. This CDR3 is 13 amino acids long. V lost 10 bases, J lost 3 bases, and 15 bases lay in between. CDR1 is LNHDA, CDR2 SQIVND, per germline (reference sequence). CDR3: CATSYAKYYGYTF. Here the CDR3 DNA reads TGTGCCACCTCGTACGCTAAGTACTATGGCTACACCTTC.

For the CDR3, the DNA is TGTGCCAGCAGGCTAGCGGGAAACCTGGGGGGCACAGATACGCAGTATTTT. Translated, it gives CASRLAGNLGGTDTQYF. This chain uses TRBV25-1 with TRBJ2-3, with 9 bases aligning to TRBD2. Looked up from germline, CDR1 is MGHDK and CDR2 is SYGVNS. This CDR3 spans 17 amino acids. Trimming took 6 bases from V and 1 from J; bases not matched to a gene: 11. Variable domain in full (rest from reference TRBV25-1 and TRBJ2-3): EADIYQTPRYLVIGTGKKITLECSQTMGHDKMYWYQQDPGMELHLIHYSYGVNSTEKGDLSSESTVSRIRTEHFPLTLESARPSHTSQYLCASRLAGNLGGTDTQYFGPGTRLTVL.

In this sample, this clone turned up a few times. The chain couples TRBV9 to TRBJ2-2; a weak D match, TRBD2 (5 bases). The CDR3 has 15 residues. Trimming stripped 1 base from V and 3 bases from J, with 10 bases between. Germline CDR1 SGDLS, CDR2 YYNGEE. The CDR3 bases are TGTGCCAGCAGCGTAAATGTGGGAGACACCGGGGAGCTGTTTTTT. Its translation is CASSVNVGDTGELFF.

This clone has just a few counts. V is TRBV28 and J is TRBJ2-7; the match to TRBD2 covers 14 bases. CDR3 length equals 16 residues. Germline lookup yields CDR1 MDHEN and CDR2 SYDVKM. V gave up 6 bases and J gave up 2 bases; unmatched junction bases: 6. Written as DNA, the CDR3 is TGTGCCAGCAGGCCTGGACTAGCGGGAGGACCCTACGAGCAGTACTTC. Protein sequence: CASRPGLAGGPYEQYF.

Written as DNA, the CDR3 is TGTGCTAGTGGTTTGCTGCTGACAGGTGTGCAGTTCTTC. It is translated as CASGLLLTGVQFF. The chain couples TRBV12-5 to TRBJ2-1, with a weak D call TRBD1 (6 bases). CDR3 length: 13 residues. Per germline, CDR1 LGHNT and CDR2 FRNRAP. Trimming cost V 2 bases and J 12 bases, with 14 bases left between them.

This clone was observed once. The V and J genes are TRBV28 and TRBJ2-1; 12 nucleotides agree with TRBD2. V shed 1 base and J 6 bases; nucleotides not matched to a gene: 4. The germline V gene has CDR1 MDHEN and CDR2 SYDVKM. There are 16 residues in the CDR3. This CDR3 is CASSLLGTSGSNEQFF. The CDR3 nucleotides are TGTGCCAGCAGTTTATTGGGGACTAGCGGGTCCAATGAGCAGTTCTTC.

The chain has TRBV5-1 and TRBJ2-7; no clear D. V lost 4 bases to trimming and J lost 5 bases, with 16 bases between them. CDR3 length: 14 amino acids. The germline V gene encodes CDR1 SGHRS and CDR2 YFSETQ. CDR3 sequence: CASSPNRVENEQYF. In nucleotides, the CDR3 is TGCGCCAGCAGCCCTAACCGGGTTGAGAACGAGCAGTACTTC.

This clone was observed a single time. The chain links TRBV7-9 to TRBJ2-5, with D perhaps TRBD2 (5 bases). The CDR3 spans 13 residues. The germline gives CDR1 SEHNR, CDR2 FQNEAQ (reference sequence). V shed 6 bases and J shed 9 bases, with 17 bases lying between them. The CDR3 DNA reads TGTGCCAGCAGTCCTGGCGGAAAAGCGGCCCAGTACTTC. Its translation is CASSPGGKAAQYF. Variable domain in full (rest from reference TRBV7-9 and TRBJ2-5): DTGVSQNPRHKITKRGQNVTFRCDPISEHNRLYWYRQTLGQGPEFLTYFQNEAQLEKSRLLSDRFSAERPKGSFSTLEIQRTEQGDSAMYLCASSPGGKAAQYFGPGTRLLVL.

This CDR3 reads CASSDWGPTNEKLFF. In nucleotides, the CDR3 is TGTGCCAGCAGTGATTGGGGGCCAACTAATGAAAAACTGTTTTTT. The chain couples TRBV25-1 to TRBJ1-4, with D maybe TRBD1 (6 bases). Germline loops: CDR1 MGHDK, CDR2 SYGVNS. The ends were cut back, 3 bases at V and 0 bases at J, with 8 bases in the middle. The CDR3 runs 15 residues.

This chain connects TRBV4-2 to TRBJ2-7, with 7 nucleotides matching TRBD2. The germline CDR1 and CDR2 sequences are LGHNA and YNFKEQ. There are 15 residues in the CDR3. The V and J ends lost 4 bases and 6 bases, in that order; junction bases with no gene match: 12. In DNA, the CDR3 is TGTGCCAGCAGCCCCCTCGGGGGGATGGGACGCGAGCAGTACTTC. It translates to CASSPLGGMGREQYF.

This chain joins TRBV6-2 or TRBV6-3 and TRBJ1-1, with D hard to call. Germline CDR1 and CDR2: MNHEY and SVGEGT. The CDR3 covers 16 residues. Trimming shortened V by 4 bases and J by 0 bases, and 15 bases separated the two germline ends. DNA of the CDR3: TGTGCCAGCAGTTCTCCCAGGCTCGTCATGAACACTGAAGCTTTCTTT. Translated, it gives CASSSPRLVMNTEAFF.

This chain connects TRBV5-4 to TRBJ1-4; no reliable D call. The V and J ends lost 4 bases and 5 bases respectively, with 9 bases between them. The germline V gene encodes CDR1 SGHNT and CDR2 YYREEE (reference sequence). The CDR3 is 13 residues long. The CDR3 DNA sequence: TGTGCCAGCAGCCCCTGGCCAAATGAAAAACTGTTTTTT. Amino acid sequence: CASSPWPNEKLFF.

The chain employs TRBV13 and TRBJ2-7, with 7 positions matching TRBD2. CDR1 PRHDT and CDR2 FYEKMQ come from the germline V gene (reference sequence). The CDR3 contains 15 residues. V shed 2 bases, J shed 3 bases, and the junction held 7 bases outside the gene matches. The CDR3 DNA is TGTGCCAGCAGCTTACGTAAAGGGACTATCTACGAGCAGTACTTC. This gives the protein CASSLRKGTIYEQYF.